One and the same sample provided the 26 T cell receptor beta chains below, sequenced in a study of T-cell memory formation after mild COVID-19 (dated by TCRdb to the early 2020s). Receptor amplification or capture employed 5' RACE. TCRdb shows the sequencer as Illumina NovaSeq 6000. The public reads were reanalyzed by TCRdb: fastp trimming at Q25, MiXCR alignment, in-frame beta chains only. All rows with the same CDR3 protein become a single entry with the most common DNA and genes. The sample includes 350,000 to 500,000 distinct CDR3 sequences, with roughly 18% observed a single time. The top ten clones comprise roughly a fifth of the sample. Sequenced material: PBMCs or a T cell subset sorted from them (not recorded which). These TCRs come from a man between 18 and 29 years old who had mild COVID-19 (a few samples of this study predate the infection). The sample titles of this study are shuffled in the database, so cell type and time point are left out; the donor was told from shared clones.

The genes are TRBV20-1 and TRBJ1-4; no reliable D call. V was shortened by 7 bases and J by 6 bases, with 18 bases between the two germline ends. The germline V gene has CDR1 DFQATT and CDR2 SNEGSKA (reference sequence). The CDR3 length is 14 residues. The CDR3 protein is CSVQTGGLDEKLFF. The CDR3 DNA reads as TGCAGTGTTCAAACCGGAGGGTTGGATGAAAAACTGTTTTTT.

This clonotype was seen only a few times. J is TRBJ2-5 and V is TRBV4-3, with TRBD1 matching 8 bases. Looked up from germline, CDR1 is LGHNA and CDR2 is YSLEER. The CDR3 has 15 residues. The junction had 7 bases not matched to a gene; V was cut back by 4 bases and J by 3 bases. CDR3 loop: CASSPRGDRKETQYF. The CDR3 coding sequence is TGCGCCAGCAGCCCCAGGGGGGACAGGAAAGAGACCCAGTACTTC.

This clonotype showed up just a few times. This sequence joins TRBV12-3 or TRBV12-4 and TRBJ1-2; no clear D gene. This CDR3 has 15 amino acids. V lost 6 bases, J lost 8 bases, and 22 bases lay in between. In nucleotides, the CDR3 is TGTGCCAGCAGCCGTACCGCTCAGCAACCGGGCGGCTACACCTTC. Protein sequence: CASSRTAQQPGGYTF.

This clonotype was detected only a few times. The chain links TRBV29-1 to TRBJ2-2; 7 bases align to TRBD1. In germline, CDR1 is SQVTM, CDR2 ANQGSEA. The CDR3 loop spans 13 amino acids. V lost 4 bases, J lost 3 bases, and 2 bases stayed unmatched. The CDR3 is CSVGQGYTGELFF. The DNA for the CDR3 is TGCAGCGTTGGACAGGGCTACACCGGGGAGCTGTTTTTT.

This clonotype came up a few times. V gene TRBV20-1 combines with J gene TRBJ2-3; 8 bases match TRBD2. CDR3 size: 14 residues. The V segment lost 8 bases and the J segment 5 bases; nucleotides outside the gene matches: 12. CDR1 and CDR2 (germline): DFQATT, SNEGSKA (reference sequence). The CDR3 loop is CSPGRGARVDTQYF. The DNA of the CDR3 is TGCAGTCCAGGGCGGGGGGCCAGGGTAGATACGCAGTATTTT.

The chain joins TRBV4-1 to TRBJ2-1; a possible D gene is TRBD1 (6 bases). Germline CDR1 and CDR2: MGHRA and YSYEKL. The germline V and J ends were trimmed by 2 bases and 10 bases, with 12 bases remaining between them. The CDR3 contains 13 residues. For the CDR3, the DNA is TGCGCCAGCAGCCAATCGTCCCAGGGGGAGCAGTTCTTC. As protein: CASSQSSQGEQFF.

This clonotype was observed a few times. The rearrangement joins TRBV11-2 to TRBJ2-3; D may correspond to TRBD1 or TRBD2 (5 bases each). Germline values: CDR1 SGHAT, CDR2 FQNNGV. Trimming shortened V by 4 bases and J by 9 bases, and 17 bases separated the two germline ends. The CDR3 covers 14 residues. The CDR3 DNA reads TGTGCCAGCAGCTGGGACGTTGCGATCGCAACGCAGTATTTT. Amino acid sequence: CASSWDVAIATQYF.

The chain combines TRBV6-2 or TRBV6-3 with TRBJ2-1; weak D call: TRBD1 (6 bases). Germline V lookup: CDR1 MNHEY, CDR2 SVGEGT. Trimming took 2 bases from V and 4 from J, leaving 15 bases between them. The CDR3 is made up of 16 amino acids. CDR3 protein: CASSYEFQGRYNEQFF. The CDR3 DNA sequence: TGTGCCAGCAGTTACGAGTTCCAGGGGCGTTACAATGAGCAGTTCTTC.

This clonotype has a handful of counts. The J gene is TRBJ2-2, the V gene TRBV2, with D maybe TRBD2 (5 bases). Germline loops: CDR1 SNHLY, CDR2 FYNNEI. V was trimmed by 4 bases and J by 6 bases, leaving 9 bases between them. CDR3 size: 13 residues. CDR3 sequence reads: CASSGERAGELFF. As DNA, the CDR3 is TGTGCCAGCAGTGGTGAGAGGGCCGGGGAGCTGTTTTTT.

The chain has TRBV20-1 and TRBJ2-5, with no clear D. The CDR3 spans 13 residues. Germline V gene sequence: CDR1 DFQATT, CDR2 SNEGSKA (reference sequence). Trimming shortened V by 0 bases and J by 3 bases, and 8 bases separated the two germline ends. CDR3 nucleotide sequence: TGCAGTGCTAGAGATGGGTGGGAAGAGACCCAGTACTTC. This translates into CSARDGWEETQYF.

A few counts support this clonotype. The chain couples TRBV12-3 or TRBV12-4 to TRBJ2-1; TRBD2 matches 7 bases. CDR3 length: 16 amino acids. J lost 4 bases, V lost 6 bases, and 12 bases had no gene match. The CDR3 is CASRGGGLDRYNEQFF. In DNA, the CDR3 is TGTGCCAGCAGGGGGGGTGGACTAGATCGATACAATGAGCAGTTCTTC.

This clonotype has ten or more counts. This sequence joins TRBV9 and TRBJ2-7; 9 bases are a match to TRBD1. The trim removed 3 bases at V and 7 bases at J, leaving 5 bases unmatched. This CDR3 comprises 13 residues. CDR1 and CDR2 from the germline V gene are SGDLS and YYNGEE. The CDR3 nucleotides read TGTGCCAGCAGCGCATACGGGACAGGGGAGCAGTACTTC. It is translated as CASSAYGTGEQYF.

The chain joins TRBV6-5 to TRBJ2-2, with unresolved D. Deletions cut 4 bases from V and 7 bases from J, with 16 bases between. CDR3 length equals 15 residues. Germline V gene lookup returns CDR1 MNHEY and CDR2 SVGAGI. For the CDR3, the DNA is TGTGCCAGCAGTTCCGAGATTTCAGGTGGCGGGGAGCTGTTTTTT. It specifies CASSSEISGGGELFF.

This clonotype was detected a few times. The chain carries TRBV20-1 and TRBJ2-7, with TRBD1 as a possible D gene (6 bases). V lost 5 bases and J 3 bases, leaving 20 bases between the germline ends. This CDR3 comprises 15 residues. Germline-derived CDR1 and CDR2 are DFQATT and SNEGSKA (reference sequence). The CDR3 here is CSAGKPTGTHYEQYF. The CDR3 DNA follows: TGCAGTGCTGGGAAACCAACCGGGACACACTACGAGCAGTACTTC.

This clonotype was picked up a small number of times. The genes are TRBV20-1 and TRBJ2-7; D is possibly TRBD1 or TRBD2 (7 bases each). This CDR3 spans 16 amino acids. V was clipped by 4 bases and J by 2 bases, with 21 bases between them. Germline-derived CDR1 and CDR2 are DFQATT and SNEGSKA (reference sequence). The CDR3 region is CSATRSGRGLPYEQYF. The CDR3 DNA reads TGCAGTGCTACCCGTTCGGGGAGGGGGCTCCCCTACGAGCAGTACTTC.

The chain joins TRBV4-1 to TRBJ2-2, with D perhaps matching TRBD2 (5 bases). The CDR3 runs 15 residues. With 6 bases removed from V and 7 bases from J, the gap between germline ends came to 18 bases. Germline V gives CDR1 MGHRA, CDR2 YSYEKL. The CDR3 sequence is CASRPGVGDNGELFF. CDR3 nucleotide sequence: TGCGCCAGCAGACCCGGGGTCGGGGATAACGGGGAGCTGTTTTTT.

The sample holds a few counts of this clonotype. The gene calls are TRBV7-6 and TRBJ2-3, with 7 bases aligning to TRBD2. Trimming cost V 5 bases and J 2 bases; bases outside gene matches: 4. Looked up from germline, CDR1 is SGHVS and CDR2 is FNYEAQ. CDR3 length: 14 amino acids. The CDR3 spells CASSPAGNTDTQYF. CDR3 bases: TGTGCCAGCAGCCCAGCGGGGAACACAGATACGCAGTATTTT.

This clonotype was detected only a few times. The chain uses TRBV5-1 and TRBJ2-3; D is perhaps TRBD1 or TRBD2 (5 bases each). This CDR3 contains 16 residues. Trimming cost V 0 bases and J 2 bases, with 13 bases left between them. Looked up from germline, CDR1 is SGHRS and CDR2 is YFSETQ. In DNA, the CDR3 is TGCGCCAGCAGCTTGGGGGGGACGGAGCCCACAGATACGCAGTATTTT. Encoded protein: CASSLGGTEPTDTQYF.

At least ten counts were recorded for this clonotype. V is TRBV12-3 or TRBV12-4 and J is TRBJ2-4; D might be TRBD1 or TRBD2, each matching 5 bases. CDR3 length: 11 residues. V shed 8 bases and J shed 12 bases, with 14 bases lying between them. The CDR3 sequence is CASGRPGTQYF. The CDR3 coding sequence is TGTGCCAGCGGACGACCCGGGACTCAGTACTTC.

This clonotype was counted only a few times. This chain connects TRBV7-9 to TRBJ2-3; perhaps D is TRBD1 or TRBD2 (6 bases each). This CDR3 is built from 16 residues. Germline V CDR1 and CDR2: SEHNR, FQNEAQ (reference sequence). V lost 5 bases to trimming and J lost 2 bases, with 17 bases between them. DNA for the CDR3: TGTGCCAGCAGCCCCTGGGTGGGGGGCCACACAGATACGCAGTATTTT. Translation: CASSPWVGGHTDTQYF.

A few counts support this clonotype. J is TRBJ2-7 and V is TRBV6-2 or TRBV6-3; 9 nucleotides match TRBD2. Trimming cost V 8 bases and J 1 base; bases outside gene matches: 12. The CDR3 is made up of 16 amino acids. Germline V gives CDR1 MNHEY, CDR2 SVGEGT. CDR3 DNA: TGTGCCAGCCGCGCGACGGGCGGGGGGGGTTCCTACGAGCAGTACGTC. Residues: CASRATGGGGSYEQYV.

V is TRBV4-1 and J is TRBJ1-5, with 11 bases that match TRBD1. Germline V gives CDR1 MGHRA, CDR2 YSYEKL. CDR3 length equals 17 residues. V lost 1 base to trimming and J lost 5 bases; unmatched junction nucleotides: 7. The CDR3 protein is CASSQASRTGGDQPQHF. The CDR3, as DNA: TGCGCCAGCAGCCAAGCTTCCCGGACAGGGGGCGATCAGCCCCAGCATTTT.

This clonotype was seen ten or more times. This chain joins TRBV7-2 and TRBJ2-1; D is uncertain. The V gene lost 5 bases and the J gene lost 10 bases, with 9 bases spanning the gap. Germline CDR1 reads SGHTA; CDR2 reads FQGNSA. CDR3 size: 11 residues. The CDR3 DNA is TGTGCCAGCAGCCCATTCGGGGAGCAGTTCTTC. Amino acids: CASSPFGEQFF.

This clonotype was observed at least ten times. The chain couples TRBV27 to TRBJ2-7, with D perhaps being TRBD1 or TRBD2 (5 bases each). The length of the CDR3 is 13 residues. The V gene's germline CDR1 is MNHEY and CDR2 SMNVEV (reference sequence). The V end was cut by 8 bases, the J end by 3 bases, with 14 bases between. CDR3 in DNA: TGTGCCAGCTCGCTCCATGGGGGCTACGAGCAGTACTTC. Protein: CASSLHGGYEQYF.

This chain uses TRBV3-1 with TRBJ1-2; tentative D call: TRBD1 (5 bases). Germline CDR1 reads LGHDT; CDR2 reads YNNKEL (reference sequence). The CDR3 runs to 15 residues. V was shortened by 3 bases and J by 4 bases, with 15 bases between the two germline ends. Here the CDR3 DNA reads TGTGCCAGCAGCCACGACCTGGGACGGTCCTATGGCTACACCTTC. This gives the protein CASSHDLGRSYGYTF.

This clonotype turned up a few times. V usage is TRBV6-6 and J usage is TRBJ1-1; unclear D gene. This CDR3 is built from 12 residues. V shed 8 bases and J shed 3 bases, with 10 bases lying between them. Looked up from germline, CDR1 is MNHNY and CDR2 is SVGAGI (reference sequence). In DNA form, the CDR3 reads TGTGCCAGCCGGCCGGCGGACACTGAAGCTTTCTTT. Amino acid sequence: CASRPADTEAFF.